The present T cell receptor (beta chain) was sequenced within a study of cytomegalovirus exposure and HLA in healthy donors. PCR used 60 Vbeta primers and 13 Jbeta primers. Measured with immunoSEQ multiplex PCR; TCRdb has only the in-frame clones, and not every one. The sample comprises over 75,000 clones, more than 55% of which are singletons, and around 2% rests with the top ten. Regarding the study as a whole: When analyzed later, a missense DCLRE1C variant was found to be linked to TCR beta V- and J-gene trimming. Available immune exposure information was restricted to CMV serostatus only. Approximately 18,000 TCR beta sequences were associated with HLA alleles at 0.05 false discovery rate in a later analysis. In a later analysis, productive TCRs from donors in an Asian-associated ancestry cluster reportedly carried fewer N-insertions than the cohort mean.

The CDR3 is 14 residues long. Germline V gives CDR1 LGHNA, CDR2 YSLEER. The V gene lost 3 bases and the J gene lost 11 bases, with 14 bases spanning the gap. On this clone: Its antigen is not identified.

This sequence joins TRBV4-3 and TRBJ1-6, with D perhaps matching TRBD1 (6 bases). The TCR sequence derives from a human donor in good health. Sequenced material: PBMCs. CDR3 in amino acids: CASSQVYREPPLHF. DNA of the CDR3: TGCGCCAGCAGCCAGGTTTACAGGGAACCACCCCTCCACTTT.